The present entry profiles one T cell receptor beta chain with its context. Other DNA sequences in this specimen translate into the identical CDR3. Repertoires were generated with immunoSEQ multiplex PCR, while TCRdb's copy carries only in-frame clones and drops some. Here the sample spans about 270,000 clones, 75% to 90% being singletons. The data originate from a study of blood T cell repertoires in COVID-19. About the study: From T cells, B-cell-depleted T cells, or PBMCs came the material, which was cDNA or gDNA.

Seattle researchers signed up patients amid active infection and tracked them longitudinally. The V end lost 4 bases, the J end lost 1 base, and 2 bases lay between the germline ends. There are 11 residues in the CDR3. Germline loops: CDR1 MNHEY, CDR2 SMNVEV (reference sequence). Source material: peripheral blood. The V and J genes are TRBV27 and TRBJ2-7, with unresolved D. This receptor was taken from a woman between 65 and 79 years old with COVID-19, enrolled during active disease. CDR3 in DNA: TGTGCCAGCAGTTCTTCCTACGAGCAGTACTTC. Encoded protein: CASSSSYEQYF.